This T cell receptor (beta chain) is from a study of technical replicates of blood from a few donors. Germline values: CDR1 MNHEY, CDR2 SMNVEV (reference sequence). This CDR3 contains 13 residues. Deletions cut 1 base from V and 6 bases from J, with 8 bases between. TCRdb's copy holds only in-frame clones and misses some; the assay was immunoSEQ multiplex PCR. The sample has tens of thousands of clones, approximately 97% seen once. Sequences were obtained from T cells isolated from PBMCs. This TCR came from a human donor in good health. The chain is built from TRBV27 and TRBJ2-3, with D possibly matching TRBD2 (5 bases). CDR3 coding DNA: TGTGCCAGCAGTTTATGGAGAGGGGATACGCAGTATTTT. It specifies CASSLWRGDTQYF.